This T cell receptor (beta chain) originates from a study of blood T cell repertoires in COVID-19. Study-wide context: Specimens from acute and convalescent COVID-19 originated in the United States, Italy and Spain. PBMCs, B-cell-depleted T cells, or T cells provided the cDNA or gDNA that made up the material.

Under the authors' procedure: Researchers report that nucleated cell counts were estimated from reference gene primer amplification. Using immunoSEQ multiplex PCR, the repertoire was profiled, and TCRdb retains in-frame clones only, with some absent. V and J calls and clone size follow that table, whereas D and trimming were derived from the DNA. Of around 95,000 clones listed, around 81% are singletons. V lost 3 bases, J lost 7 bases, and 9 bases lay in between. This CDR3 region has 12 residues. Germline CDR1 is LGHDT and CDR2 is YNNKEL (reference sequence). The sample consisted of peripheral blood. The clonotype comes from a man in his fifties or sixties with active or convalescent COVID-19. The chain recombines TRBV3-1 (or the pseudogene TRBV3-2) with TRBJ1-2, with no clear D. CDR3 in amino acids: CASSHEGGGYTF. Written as DNA, the CDR3 is TGTGCCAGCAGCCACGAAGGAGGTGGCTACACCTTC.